Here is one TCR beta chain with its context. Its antigen is unidentified. The sample comes from a study of CD8 T cells in Susac syndrome. The CDR3 covers 13 residues. CDR1 SNHLY and CDR2 FYNNEI come from the germline V gene. Between the trimmed V and J ends, which lost 5 bases and 4 bases, there was a span of 9 bases. High-throughput TCR beta sequencing covered peripheral CD8+ and CD4+ T cells. In contrast to the negatively isolated CD8+ and CD4+ T cells, TEMRA cells were FACS-enriched. The study, taken as a whole, reports: It was acknowledged by the study that relatively few individuals were included in its TCR sequencing and HLA analysis.

RNA, at roughly 0.45 to 1 ug, was reverse transcribed with random hexamers. Across 54 Vbeta and 13 Jbeta, TCR beta CDR3 was amplified with immunoSEQ multiplex PCR. In TCRdb, the immunoSEQ multiplex PCR reads were re-called with MiXCR into one record per CDR3 protein. Of over 300,000 distinct CDR3 sequences detected, about 90% appear once; the ten largest clones hold roughly 0.064%. Sequencing was carried out using CD4+ T cells from PBMCs. This chain uses TRBV2 with TRBJ1-5, with D tentatively TRBD1 (6 bases). This receptor was identified in a human donor with multiple sclerosis. CDR3 residues: CASSYQGNQPQHF. The CDR3, as DNA: TGTGCCAGCAGTTACCAGGGGAATCAGCCCCAGCATTTT.